This T cell receptor beta chain was obtained from a study of cytomegalovirus exposure and HLA in healthy donors. Regarding the study as a whole: Cytomegalovirus-associated status was assigned to 164 TCR beta chains. Roughly even sequencing depth across donors was the assumption behind the presence/absence analyses.

The PCR employed 60 Vbeta primers together with 13 Jbeta primers. Sequencing used immunoSEQ multiplex PCR; TCRdb keeps in-frame clones, though not all of them. This table has around 130,000 clones, approximately 80% appearing once. CDR3 length: 14 residues. V was pared by 4 bases and J by 5 bases, with 15 bases between. Germline CDR1 reads SGDLS; CDR2 reads YYNGEE. Notes on this clone: Antigen unknown.

The specimen sequenced was PBMCs. V gene TRBV9 combines with J gene TRBJ2-5; TRBD2 might be the D (6 bases). The source is a woman between 40 and 50 years old in good health and CMV-seronegative. The CDR3 region is CASSPPRGKETQYF. The CDR3 nucleotides are TGTGCCAGCAGCCCGCCCCGGGGGAAGGAGACCCAGTACTTC. Filled out from reference TRBV9 and TRBJ2-5, the complete variable domain reads DSGVTQTPKHLITATGQRVTLRCSPRSGDLSVYWYQQSLDQGLQFLIQYYNGEERAKGNILERFSAQQFPDLHSELNLSSLELGDSALYFCASSPPRGKETQYFGPGTRLLVL.